This entry is about one T cell receptor beta chain. Its antigen is not known. Germline and junction disagree at one end, which may indicate a read error. The use of a sample-barcoded 5' primer and a J-beta primer mix characterized a second PCR of roughly 7 to 11 cycles. MiXCR, run by TCRdb on the 5' RACE reads, gives a single entry per CDR3 protein. This table has about 290,000 distinct CDR3 sequences, less than 30% appearing once. The CDR3 sequence is 13 residues long. CDR1 and CDR2 (germline): MNHNS, SASEGT. At least 6.5 million PBMCs were isolated per sample. This sample is part of a study of blood T cells in healthy people across ages. The study's findings and limits: A roughly linear fall in TCR beta diversity per million T cells was seen with increasing age. Long-lived donors exceeded aged donors in naive CD4+ cells and diversity.

Source material: blood. This receptor was taken from a woman between 65 and 79 years old in good health. This chain connects TRBV6-1 to TRBJ2-5, with 8 positions matching TRBD1. CDR3 nucleotide sequence: TGTGCCAGCAGGGACAGGGCCCAAGGGACCCAGTACTTC. It translates to CASRDRAQGTQYF.